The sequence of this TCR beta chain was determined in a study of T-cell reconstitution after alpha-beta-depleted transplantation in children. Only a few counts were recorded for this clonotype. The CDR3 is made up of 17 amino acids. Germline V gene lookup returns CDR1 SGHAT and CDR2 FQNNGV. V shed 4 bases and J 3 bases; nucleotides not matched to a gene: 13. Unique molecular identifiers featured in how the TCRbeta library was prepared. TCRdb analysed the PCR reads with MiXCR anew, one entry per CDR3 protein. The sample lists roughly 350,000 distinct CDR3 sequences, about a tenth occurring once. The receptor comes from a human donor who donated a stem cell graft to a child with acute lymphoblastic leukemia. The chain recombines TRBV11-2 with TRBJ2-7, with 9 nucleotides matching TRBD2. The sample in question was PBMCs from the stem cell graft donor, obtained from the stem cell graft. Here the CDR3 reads CASSSERREGQLYEQYF. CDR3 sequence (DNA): TGTGCCAGCAGCTCAGAACGGCGGGAGGGCCAACTCTACGAGCAGTACTTC.